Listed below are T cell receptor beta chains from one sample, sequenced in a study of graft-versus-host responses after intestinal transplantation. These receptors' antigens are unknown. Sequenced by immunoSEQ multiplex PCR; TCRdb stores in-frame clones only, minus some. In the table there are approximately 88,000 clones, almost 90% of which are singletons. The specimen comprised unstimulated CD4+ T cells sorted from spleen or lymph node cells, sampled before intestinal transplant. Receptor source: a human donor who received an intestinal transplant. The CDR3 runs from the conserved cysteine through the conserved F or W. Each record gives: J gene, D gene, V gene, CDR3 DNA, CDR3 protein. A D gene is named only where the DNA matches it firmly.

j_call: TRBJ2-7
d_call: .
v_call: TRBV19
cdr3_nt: TGTGCCAGTAGTATTGGGCAGGGCCCAACCTACGAGCAGTACTTC
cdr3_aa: CASSIGQGPTYEQYF

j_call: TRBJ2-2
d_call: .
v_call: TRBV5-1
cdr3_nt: TGCGCCAGCAGGGGAGGGAACACCGGGGAGCTGTTTTTT
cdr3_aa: CASRGGNTGELFF

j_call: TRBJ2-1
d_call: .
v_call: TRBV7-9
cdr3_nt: TGTGCCAGCAGCTTCGGGGGATACTCGCAGTTCTTC
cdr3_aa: CASSFGGYSQFF

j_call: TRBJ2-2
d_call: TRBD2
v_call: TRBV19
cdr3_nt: TGTGCCAGTATACGGACTAGCGGGGGGACAAACACCGGGGAGCTGTTTTTT
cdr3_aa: CASIRTSGGTNTGELFF

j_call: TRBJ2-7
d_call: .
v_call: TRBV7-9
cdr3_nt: TGTGCCAGCAGCTTAGTTTCGTTAGGGGACGAGCAGTACTTC
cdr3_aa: CASSLVSLGDEQYF

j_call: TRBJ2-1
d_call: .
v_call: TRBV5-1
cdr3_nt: TGCGCCAGCAGCCCTGACAGTATGGTCAATGAGCAGTTCTTC
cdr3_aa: CASSPDSMVNEQFF

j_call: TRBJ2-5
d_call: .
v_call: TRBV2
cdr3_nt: TGTGCCAGCATGGAGACAGTGGAAGAGACCCAGTACTTC
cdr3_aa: CASMETVEETQYF

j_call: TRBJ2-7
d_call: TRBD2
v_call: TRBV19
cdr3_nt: TGTGCCAGTAGTAACGAGCGGGGGCCCAAGGGGGTCTACGAGCAGTACTTC
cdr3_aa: CASSNERGPKGVYEQYF

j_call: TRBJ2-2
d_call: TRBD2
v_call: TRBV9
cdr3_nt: TGTGCCAGCAGCGTAGAGCGGGGGGCCCAAGGCCCCGGGGAGCTGTTTTTT
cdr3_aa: CASSVERGAQGPGELFF

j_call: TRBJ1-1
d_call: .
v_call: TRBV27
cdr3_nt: TGTGCCAGCAGTCCCCGACCGGACAGCCTCACTGAAGCTTTCTTT
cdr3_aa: CASSPRPDSLTEAFF